The rows below give T cell receptor beta chains drawn from one sample of a study of blood T cell repertoires in COVID-19. The protocol was immunoSEQ multiplex PCR, while the TCRdb copy is restricted to in-frame clones and leaves out a portion. Counted here are approximately 270,000 clones, 84% occurring once; the ten biggest clones make up 15% to 19%. Sequenced material: peripheral blood. The receptors derive from a person aged 65 to 85 with COVID-19, enrolled during active disease. Each CDR3 is given with its conserved first and last residue. Fields, in order: D gene, CDR3 length, J gene, clone size, V gene, CDR3 protein, CDR3 DNA. The D gene is left open where the match is weak. Clone size is given for some rows only: seen once, a few or many times, or a class if the clone is expanded.

>TRBD1|15|TRBJ2-2|-|TRBV5-5
CASSSGTGWTGELFF
TGTGCCAGCAGCTCCGGGACAGGGTGGACCGGGGAGCTGTTTTTT
>TRBD1|15|TRBJ1-2|-|TRBV7-8
CASSPTGGRDYGYTF
TGTGCCAGCAGCCCGACAGGGGGACGGGACTATGGCTACACCTTC
>-|17|TRBJ2-3|-|TRBV6-2/TRBV6-3
CASSYSGTGEGTDTQYF
TGTGCCAGCAGTTACTCGGGAACAGGGGAGGGCACAGATACGCAGTATTTT
>-|12|TRBJ1-4|-|TRBV10-3
CAISSGLTKLFF
TGTGCCATCAGCAGCGGACTGACCAAACTGTTTTTT
>TRBD2|16|TRBJ2-1|few|TRBV5-1
CASSTSSGSTYNEQFF
TGCGCCAGCAGCACTTCTAGCGGGAGCACCTACAATGAGCAGTTCTTC
>-|16|TRBJ1-4|-|TRBV19
CASSTRGGGVYEKLFF
TGTGCCAGTAGTACTAGAGGCGGAGGGGTTTATGAAAAACTGTTTTTT
>-|15|TRBJ2-5|-|TRBV2
CASSRAGVGEKTQYF
TGTGCCAGCTCGAGGGCAGGGGTGGGAGAGAAGACCCAGTACTTC
>TRBD1|14|TRBJ1-5|-|TRBV19
CASRRQGARQPQHF
TGTGCCAGTAGACGACAGGGGGCAAGGCAGCCCCAGCATTTT
>-|15|TRBJ1-4|once|TRBV14
CASSQSSTANEKLFF
TGTGCCAGCAGCCAATCGTCGACAGCTAATGAAAAACTGTTTTTT
>TRBD1|15|TRBJ2-3|once|TRBV28
CASSRQGTPSDTQYF
TGTGCCAGCAGCCGACAGGGAACTCCCTCAGATACGCAGTATTTT
>-|14|TRBJ2-3|-|TRBV2
CASSPADRTDTQYF
TGTGCCAGCAGTCCCGCGGATCGCACAGATACGCAGTATTTT
>-|17|TRBJ2-7|-|TRBV27
CASSLLPPERRNYEQYF
TGTGCCAGCAGCCTACTACCGCCGGAAAGGCGGAACTACGAGCAGTACTTC
>TRBD1|16|TRBJ2-7|-|TRBV7-9
CASSHRTGFIFHEQYF
TGTGCCAGCAGTCATCGGACAGGGTTTATCTTCCACGAGCAGTACTTC
>TRBD2|14|TRBJ2-5|few|TRBV9
CASSRLAGLETQYF
TGTGCCAGCAGCAGACTAGCGGGATTAGAGACCCAGTACTTC
>TRBD1|14|TRBJ2-7|-|TRBV5-4
CASSVGTGGDEQYF
TGTGCCAGCAGCGTGGGGACAGGGGGCGACGAGCAGTACTTC
>TRBD1|14|TRBJ1-2|-|TRBV4-1
CASSPGGQGQHYTF
TGCGCCAGCAGCCCCGGAGGACAGGGGCAACACTACACCTTC
>TRBD2|14|TRBJ2-5|-|TRBV7-2
CASSGGLAGETQYF
TGTGCCAGCAGCGGGGGACTAGCGGGGGAGACCCAGTACTTC
>-|13|TRBJ1-5|-|TRBV6-5
CASSYSRGKPQHF
TGTGCCAGTAGTTACTCTAGGGGAAAGCCCCAGCATTTT
>-|14|TRBJ1-6|-|TRBV30
CAWSVTVQDSPLHF
TGTGCCTGGAGTGTCACAGTCCAAGATTCACCCCTCCACTTT
>-|16|TRBJ1-6|-|TRBV7-9
CASSLFPGQNNSPLHF
TGTGCCAGCAGCTTATTCCCTGGACAGAATAATTCACCCCTCCACTTT